The clone carrying this T cell receptor beta chain occurred many times. What it binds is unknown. This sample is drawn from a study of T-cell reconstitution after alpha-beta-depleted transplantation in children. Findings and limits, study-wide: Among T cells one year after transplant, newly produced cells accounted for most counts and diversity. Reports say that about two months after transplant, the alpha-beta T cells came out of several hundred graft clones that had expanded. Recipient T cells and thymic progenitors that survived were the source of the high TCRbeta diversity seen at day 60 in some patients.

Germline V gene lookup returns CDR1 KGHSH and CDR2 LQKENI. The CDR3 is 14 amino acids. V was pared by 3 bases and J by 4 bases, with 12 bases between. The TCRbeta library was prepared with unique molecular identifiers. Each CDR3 protein is one row after TCRdb ran MiXCR on the PCR reads. The sample carries roughly 3,400 distinct CDR3 sequences, 20% to 25% recorded once. The starting material was PBMCs, mostly from graft donor cells, obtained 60 days after TCRalphabeta/CD19-depleted stem cell transplant. V usage is TRBV18 and J usage is TRBJ1-2; D is ambiguous. The origin of this receptor is a male patient between 2 and 15 years old who had a stem cell transplant for acute lymphoblastic leukemia, so the T cells may come from the graft donor. CDR3 protein: CASSPTQSTYGYTF. The DNA for the CDR3 is TGTGCCAGCTCACCTACACAGAGTACCTATGGCTACACCTTC. The whole variable domain, filled in from reference TRBV18 and TRBJ1-2, reads NAGVMQNPRHLVRRRGQEARLRCSPMKGHSHVYWYRQLPEEGLKFMVYLQKENIIDESGMPKERFSAEFPKEGPSILRIQQVVRGDSAAYFCASSPTQSTYGYTFGSGTRLTVV.